Sequencing of this T cell receptor beta chain was carried out in a study of T cells in Graves' hyperthyroidism and ophthalmopathy. Regarding the study as a whole: Blood samples included most of the expanded thyroid clonotypes exceeding 0.001. Model predictions of ophthalmopathy came a median around 7.1 months before onset.

Germline V gene sequence: CDR1 ENHRY, CDR2 SYGVKD. V was pared by 9 bases and J by 4 bases, with 14 bases of the junction left unmatched. The CDR3 has 15 amino acids. Blood dates from first hyperthyroidism diagnosis, before any ophthalmopathy symptoms. Fresh peripheral blood, 9.5 to 10 ml of it, supplied the PBMCs. RNA transcripts served as the template for amplifying TCR beta CDR3 regions. Primed by the HTBI set, a first-round RT-PCR was run on the TCR CDR3. MiXCR, applied by TCRdb to the multiplex PCR reads, yields one record per CDR3 protein. The table includes a few hundred thousand distinct CDR3 sequences, roughly 13% detected once. Ten or more counts support this clonotype. The antigen is unknown.

The clonotype comes from a woman in her thirties with Graves' hyperthyroidism that later progressed to Graves' ophthalmopathy. The sample consisted of blood. V is TRBV10-3 and J is TRBJ2-7; TRBD2 agrees at 8 bases. The CDR3 here is CAIREAGASSYEQYF. CDR3 bases: TGTGCCATAAGGGAAGCGGGAGCGTCGTCTTACGAGCAGTACTTC.